This T cell receptor beta chain originates from a study of tumor-infiltrating lymphocytes in oesophageal squamous cell carcinoma. CDR3 length: 13 residues. Germline V gives CDR1 SGHTA, CDR2 FQGNSA. One entry per CDR3 protein results from TCRdb running MiXCR on the PCR reads. The sample contains 9,900 or so distinct CDR3 sequences, 45% to 65% of which appear only once. Points on this clonotype: At one of its ends the junction is not consistent with the germline gene, which may arise from a read error.

V and J are TRBV7-2 and TRBJ1-6, with unresolved D. This TCR derives from a female donor with esophageal squamous cell carcinoma. Sequences were obtained from esophageal tumor tissue. The CDR3 reads CASSWNQVGRPFF. The CDR3 coding sequence is TGTGCCAGCAGCTGGAATCAAGTGGGCAGGCCGTTCTTT.